Listed here are 6 T cell receptor beta chains from one sample, sequenced in a study of radiotherapy plus CTLA-4 blockade in lung cancer. TCRdb's table, derived via immunoSEQ multiplex PCR, lists solely in-frame clones and lacks some. The sample contains about 60,000 clones, 70% to 85% of which appear only once. Sequenced here: peripheral blood, sampled from a patient treated with radiotherapy plus ipilimumab. The source is a human donor with non-small cell lung cancer who had a partial response to radiotherapy plus ipilimumab.

This chain uses TRBV7-2 with TRBJ2-3; D is possibly TRBD2 (6 bases). CDR3 length: 15 amino acids. The V end was cut by 1 base, the J end by 1 base, with 9 bases between. Per the germline V gene, CDR1 is SGHTA and CDR2 is FQGNSA. In DNA, the CDR3 is TGTGCCAGCAGCTTAGATGGCGGGGGCACAGATACGCAGTATTTT. Translated: CASSLDGGGTDTQYF.

The chain has TRBV5-1 and TRBJ1-1; the D is unclear. The CDR3 runs to 13 residues. Germline-derived CDR1 and CDR2 are SGHRS and YFSETQ. V shed 5 bases and J shed 2 bases, with 10 bases lying between them. The CDR3 DNA follows: TGCGCCAGCAGGGAGGGAATAAACACTGAAGCTTTCTTT. This encodes CASREGINTEAFF.

This clone appeared a few times. V is TRBV28 and J is TRBJ2-2; 11 positions match TRBD1. Trimming removed 4 bases from V and 4 bases from J; junction bases left unmatched: 11. Germline V gene data show CDR1 as MDHEN and CDR2 as SYDVKM. This CDR3 comprises 18 residues. The CDR3 DNA is TGTGCCAGCAGTTCTCACTTCGGGGACAGGGGGTTCACCGGGGAGCTGTTTTTT. Residues: CASSSHFGDRGFTGELFF.

This clone was counted a few times. The chain uses TRBV6-1 and TRBJ2-1, with 11 bases lining up with TRBD2. Germline-derived CDR1 and CDR2 are MNHNS and SASEGT. V dropped 5 bases and J dropped 13; count of bases not matched to a gene: 10. This CDR3 contains 14 residues. In DNA, the CDR3 is TGTGCCAGCAGTTCCCCGCGACTAGCGGGGACCCAGTTCTTC. It yields the protein CASSSPRLAGTQFF.

V gene TRBV6-6 combines with J gene TRBJ2-1, with 14 nucleotides matching TRBD2. This CDR3 is built from 16 residues. In germline, CDR1 is MNHNY, CDR2 SVGAGI (reference sequence). J was trimmed by 2 bases and V by 7 bases; bases with no gene match: 4. CDR3 residues: CASTQTSGGAYNEQFF. The CDR3 DNA sequence: TGTGCCAGCACCCAGACTAGCGGGGGGGCCTACAATGAGCAGTTCTTC.

In this sample, this clone turned up once. CDR3 in amino acids: CASSEGTRHEQYF. CDR3 DNA: TGTGCCAGCAGTGAAGGCACTAGACACGAGCAGTACTTC. This chain uses TRBV6-1 with TRBJ2-7, with D perhaps matching TRBD2 (5 bases). Germline CDR1 and CDR2: MNHNS and SASEGT. This CDR3 is built from 13 residues. With 1 base removed from V and 5 bases from J, the gap between germline ends came to 9 bases.